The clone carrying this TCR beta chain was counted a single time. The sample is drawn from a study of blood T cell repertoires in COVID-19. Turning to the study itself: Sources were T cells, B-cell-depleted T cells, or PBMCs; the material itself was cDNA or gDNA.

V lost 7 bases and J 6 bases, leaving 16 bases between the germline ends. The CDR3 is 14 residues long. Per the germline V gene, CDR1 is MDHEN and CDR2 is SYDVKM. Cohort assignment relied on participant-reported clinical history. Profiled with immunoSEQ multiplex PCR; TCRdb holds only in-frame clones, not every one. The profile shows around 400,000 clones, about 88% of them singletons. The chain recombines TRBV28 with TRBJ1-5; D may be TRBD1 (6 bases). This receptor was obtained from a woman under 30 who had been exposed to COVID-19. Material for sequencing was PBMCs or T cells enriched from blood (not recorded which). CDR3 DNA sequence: TGTGCCAGCAAGGCCCCAGGGGAGGGTCAGCCCCAGCATTTT. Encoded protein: CASKAPGEGQPQHF.